Each of the 8 T cell receptor beta chains below was sequenced from the same sample in a study of CDR3 diversity in severe acne. TCRdb recomputed calls from the PCR reads with MiXCR, one row per CDR3 protein. The sample contains about 90,000 distinct CDR3 sequences, around 47% of which appear only once. The sample comprised blood. These receptors were collected from a male donor with severe acne vulgaris.

Note on this clonotype: The junction shows a germline mismatch at one end, possibly a read error. The rearrangement joins TRBV5-4 to TRBJ2-7; 9 bases are a match to TRBD2. Germline lookup yields CDR1 SGHNT and CDR2 YYREEE (reference sequence). This CDR3 comprises 16 residues. The CDR3 region is CASSQRGLAYSYEQYF. The CDR3 DNA sequence: TGCGCCAGCAGCCAACGGGGACTAGCTTACAGCTACGAGCAGTACTTC. The variable domain in full, completed from reference TRBV5-4 and TRBJ2-7, reads ETGVTQSPTHLIKTRGQQVTLRCSSQSGHNTVSWYQQALGQGPQFIFQYYREEENGRGNFPPRFSGLQFPNYSSELNVNALELDDSALYLCASSQRGLAYSYEQYFGPGTRLTVT.

This clonotype was detected many times. The V call is TRBV20-1, the J call TRBJ2-3; 7 bases match TRBD2. After removal of 6 bases from V and 0 bases from J, the junction contained 9 bases not matched to a gene. The CDR3 runs 15 residues. CDR1 and CDR2 (germline): DFQATT, SNEGSKA (reference sequence). DNA for the CDR3: TGCAGTGCGCCCGACGGCGGGGGTAGCACAGATACGCAGTATTTT. It is translated as CSAPDGGGSTDTQYF.

There are many counts of this clonotype. This chain connects TRBV30 to TRBJ1-5; D uncertain. Germline V CDR1 and CDR2: GTSNPN, SVGIG (reference sequence). The CDR3 totals 13 residues. V dropped 0 bases and J dropped 4 bases, with 7 bases sitting between them. The CDR3, as DNA: TGTGCCTGGAGTGTCAGAGATAATCAGCCCCAGCATTTT. Protein: CAWSVRDNQPQHF. Using reference TRBV30 and TRBJ1-5 for the parts outside the CDR3, the full variable domain is SQTIHQWPATLVQPVGSPLSLECTVEGTSNPNLYWYRQAAGRGLQLLFYSVGIGQISSEVPQNLSASRPQDRQFILSSKKLLLSDSGFYLCAWSVRDNQPQHFGDGTRLSIL.

The rearrangement joins TRBV7-9 to TRBJ2-2, with TRBD2 matching 9 bases. V was pared by 4 bases and J by 7 bases, with 13 bases of the junction left unmatched. The CDR3 runs 17 residues. CDR1 and CDR2 from the germline V gene are SEHNR and FQNEAQ (reference sequence). Here the CDR3 DNA reads TGTGCCAGCAGCTACCCTGCGGGAGGGCCCGACGGCGGGGAGCTGTTTTTT. This codes for CASSYPAGGPDGGELFF.

This chain links TRBV5-4 with TRBJ2-6; TRBD1 aligns across 12 bases. CDR1 and CDR2 (germline): SGHNT, YYREEE (reference sequence). V dropped 9 bases and J dropped 2; count of bases not matched to a gene: 12. The CDR3 has 18 amino acids. The CDR3 spells CATQLGGTGGPGANVLTF. CDR3 DNA: TGTGCCACCCAGCTTGGCGGGACAGGGGGCCCTGGGGCCAACGTCCTGACTTTC. Together with reference TRBV5-4 and TRBJ2-6, the CDR3 gives the full variable domain: ETGVTQSPTHLIKTRGQQVTLRCSSQSGHNTVSWYQQALGQGPQFIFQYYREEENGRGNFPPRFSGLQFPNYSSELNVNALELDDSALYLCATQLGGTGGPGANVLTFGAGSRLTVL.

J is TRBJ1-2 and V is TRBV7-9, with D possibly TRBD1 on 6 matching bases. The germline V and J ends were trimmed by 6 bases and 8 bases, with 10 bases remaining between them. Germline CDR1 reads SEHNR; CDR2 reads FQNEAQ (reference sequence). CDR3 length equals 11 residues. The CDR3 region has the DNA TGTGCCAGCAGGGCAGGGGAAGGCTACACCTTC. Amino acid sequence: CASRAGEGYTF.

The chain joins TRBV7-2 to TRBJ2-7; 9 bases line up with TRBD1. V was pared by 5 bases and J by 5 bases, with 4 bases of the junction left unmatched. CDR3 size: 13 residues. Germline V gene data show CDR1 as SGHTA and CDR2 as FQGNSA. The CDR3 DNA follows: TGTGCCAGCAGCACGAGGACAGGGGACGAGCAGTACTTC. It is translated as CASSTRTGDEQYF.

This clonotype was counted once. V usage is TRBV29-1 and J usage is TRBJ2-5; the D gene could be TRBD1 or TRBD2 (5 bases each). Deletions cut 6 bases from V and 5 bases from J, with 16 bases between. From germline, CDR1 is SQVTM and CDR2 ANQGSEA. CDR3 length: 13 amino acids. CDR3 sequence (DNA): TGCAGCGTAGTCACGGGGACCTATGAGACCCAGTACTTC. Translation gives CSVVTGTYETQYF.